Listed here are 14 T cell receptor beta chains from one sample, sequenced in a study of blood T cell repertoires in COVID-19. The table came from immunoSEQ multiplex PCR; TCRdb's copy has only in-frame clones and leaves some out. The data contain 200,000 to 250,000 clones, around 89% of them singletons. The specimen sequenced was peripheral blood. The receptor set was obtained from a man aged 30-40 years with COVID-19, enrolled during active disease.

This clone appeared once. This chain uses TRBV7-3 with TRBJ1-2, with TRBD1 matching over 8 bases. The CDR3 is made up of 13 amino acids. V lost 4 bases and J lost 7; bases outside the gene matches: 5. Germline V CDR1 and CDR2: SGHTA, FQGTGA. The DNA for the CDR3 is TGTGCCAGCAGCTCGTACGACAGGGGTGGCTACACCTTC. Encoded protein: CASSSYDRGGYTF.

CDR3 sequence: CASSYGTLNQPQHF. The CDR3 DNA is TGTGCCAGCAGTTACGGGACATTGAATCAGCCCCAGCATTTT. The chain links TRBV6-2 or TRBV6-3 to TRBJ1-5; weak D call: TRBD1 (6 bases). Trimming cost V 2 bases and J 4 bases, with 9 bases left between them. This CDR3 spans 14 amino acids. The V gene's germline CDR1 is MNHEY and CDR2 SVGEGT.

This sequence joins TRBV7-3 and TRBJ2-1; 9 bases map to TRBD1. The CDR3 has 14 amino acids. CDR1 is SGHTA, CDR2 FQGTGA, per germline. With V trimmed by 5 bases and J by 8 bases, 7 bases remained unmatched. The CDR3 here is CASSRDREFDEQFF. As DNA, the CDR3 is TGTGCCAGCAGCCGGGACAGGGAGTTCGATGAGCAGTTCTTC.

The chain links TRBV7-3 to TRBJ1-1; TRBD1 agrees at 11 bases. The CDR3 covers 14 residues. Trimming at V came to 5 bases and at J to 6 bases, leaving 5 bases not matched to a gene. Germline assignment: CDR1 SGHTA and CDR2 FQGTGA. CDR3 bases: TGTGCCAGCAGCCCCGGGACAGGGGGTTCTGAAGCTTTCTTT. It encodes CASSPGTGGSEAFF.

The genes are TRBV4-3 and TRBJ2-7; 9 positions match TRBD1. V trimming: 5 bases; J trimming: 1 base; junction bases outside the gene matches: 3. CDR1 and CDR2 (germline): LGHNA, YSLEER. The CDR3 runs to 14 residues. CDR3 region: CASSNGQGSYEQYF. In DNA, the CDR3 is TGCGCCAGCAGCAACGGACAGGGGTCCTACGAGCAGTACTTC.

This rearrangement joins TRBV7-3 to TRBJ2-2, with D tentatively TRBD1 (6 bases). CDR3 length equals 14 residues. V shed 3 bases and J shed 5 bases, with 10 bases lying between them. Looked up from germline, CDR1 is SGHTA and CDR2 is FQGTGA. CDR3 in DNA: TGTGCCAGCAGCTTGTCCGGGACAACCGGGGAGCTGTTTTTT. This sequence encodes CASSLSGTTGELFF.

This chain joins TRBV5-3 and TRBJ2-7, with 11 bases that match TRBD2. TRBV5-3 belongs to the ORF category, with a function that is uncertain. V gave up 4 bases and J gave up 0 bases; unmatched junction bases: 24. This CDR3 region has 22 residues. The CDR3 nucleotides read TGTGCCAGAAGCCACATGACCCCCTCTAGCGGGAGGTCTCGAGTATGCTCCTACGAGCAGTACTTC. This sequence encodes CARSHMTPSSGRSRVCSYEQYF.

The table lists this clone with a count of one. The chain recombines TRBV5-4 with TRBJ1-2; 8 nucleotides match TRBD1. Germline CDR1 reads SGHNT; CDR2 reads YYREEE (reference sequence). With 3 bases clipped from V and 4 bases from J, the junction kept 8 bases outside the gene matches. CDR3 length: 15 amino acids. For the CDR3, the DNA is TGTGCCAGCAGCTCTAGGACAGGGATTGCCTATGGCTACACCTTC. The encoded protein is CASSSRTGIAYGYTF.

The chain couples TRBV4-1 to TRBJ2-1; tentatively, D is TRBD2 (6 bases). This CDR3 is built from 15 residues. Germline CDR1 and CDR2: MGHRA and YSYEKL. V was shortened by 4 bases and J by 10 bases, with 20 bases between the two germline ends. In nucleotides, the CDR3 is TGCGCCAGCAGCCGAACCCGGGACTCCACCCTCGAGCAGTTCTTC. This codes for CASSRTRDSTLEQFF.

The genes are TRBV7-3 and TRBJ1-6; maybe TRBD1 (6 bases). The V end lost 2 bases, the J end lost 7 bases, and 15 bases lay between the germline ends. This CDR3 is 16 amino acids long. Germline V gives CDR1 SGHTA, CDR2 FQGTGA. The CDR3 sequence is CASSLGVGQTNSPLHF. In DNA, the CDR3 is TGTGCCAGCAGCTTAGGAGTTGGACAGACAAATTCACCCCTCCACTTT.

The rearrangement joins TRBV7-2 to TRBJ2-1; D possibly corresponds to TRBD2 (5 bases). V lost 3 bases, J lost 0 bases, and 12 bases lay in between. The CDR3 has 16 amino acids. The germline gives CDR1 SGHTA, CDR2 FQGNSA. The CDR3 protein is CASSFDYTVSYNEQFF. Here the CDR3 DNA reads TGTGCCAGCAGCTTTGACTATACTGTCTCCTACAATGAGCAGTTCTTC.

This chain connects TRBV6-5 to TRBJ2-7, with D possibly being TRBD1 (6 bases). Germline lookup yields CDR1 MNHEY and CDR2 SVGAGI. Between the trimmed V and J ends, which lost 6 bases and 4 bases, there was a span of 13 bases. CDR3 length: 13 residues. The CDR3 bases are TGTGCCAGCAGAGTGGACAGAAGATACGAGCAGTACTTC. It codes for CASRVDRRYEQYF.

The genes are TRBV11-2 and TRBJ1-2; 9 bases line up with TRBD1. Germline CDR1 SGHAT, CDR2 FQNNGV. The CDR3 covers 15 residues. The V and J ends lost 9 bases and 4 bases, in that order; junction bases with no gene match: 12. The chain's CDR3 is CASHLSGTGTYGYTF. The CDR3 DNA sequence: TGTGCCAGTCACCTATCCGGGACAGGGACCTATGGCTACACCTTC. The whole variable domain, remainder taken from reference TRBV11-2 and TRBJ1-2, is EAGVAQSPRYKIIEKRQSVAFWCNPISGHATLYWYQQILGQGPKLLIQFQNNGVVDDSQLPKDRFSAERLKGVDSTLKIQPAKLEDSAVYLCASHLSGTGTYGYTFGSGTRLTVV.

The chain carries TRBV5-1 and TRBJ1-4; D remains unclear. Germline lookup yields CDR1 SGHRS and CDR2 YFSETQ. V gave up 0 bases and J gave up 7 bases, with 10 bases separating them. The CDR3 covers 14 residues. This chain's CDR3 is CASSLDLRGEKLFF. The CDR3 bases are TGCGCCAGCAGCTTGGACCTCCGGGGTGAAAAACTGTTTTTT.